This entry lists 11 T cell receptor beta chains sequenced from one sample in a study of lymphopenia after photon versus proton radiotherapy. Only in-frame clones appear in the TCRdb table, and some are missing; sequencing was by immunoSEQ multiplex PCR. Among 160,000 or so clones listed, 75% to 90% were seen once. The sequencing used peripheral blood, collected from a patient treated with photon-based radiotherapy. These receptors were taken from a man aged 45-60 years with gastric cancer.

This chain links TRBV4-1 with TRBJ2-3, with D tentatively TRBD1 or TRBD2 (5 bases each). The ends were cut back, 0 bases at V and 9 bases at J, with 7 bases in the middle. The germline CDR1 and CDR2 sequences are MGHRA and YSYEKL. The CDR3 sequence is 12 residues long. CDR3 DNA sequence: TGCGCCAGCAGCCAAGAGAGGGGCACGCAGTATTTT. Amino acid sequence: CASSQERGTQYF.

This chain uses TRBV5-6 with TRBJ2-3, with D maybe TRBD1 (6 bases). From germline, CDR1 is SGHDT and CDR2 YYEEEE. Trimming took off 4 bases at V and 2 bases at J, with 11 bases between the two ends. The CDR3 length is 14 residues. The CDR3 protein is CASSRGQNTDTQYF. For the CDR3, the DNA is TGTGCCAGCAGCAGAGGACAGAACACAGATACGCAGTATTTT.

The rearrangement uses TRBV7-3 and TRBJ1-3; D is possibly TRBD1 (6 bases). The CDR3 sequence is 14 residues long. V was cut by 4 bases and J by 4 bases, with 11 bases left in between. CDR1 and CDR2 (germline): SGHTA, FQGTGA. CDR3 residues: CASSSTGSGNTIYF. The CDR3 DNA is TGTGCCAGCAGCTCGACAGGATCCGGAAACACCATATATTTT.

This chain uses TRBV29-1 with TRBJ2-6; D ambiguous. This CDR3 is built from 12 residues. Trimming removed 5 bases at V and 2 bases at J, with 4 bases between. Germline CDR1 reads SQVTM; CDR2 reads ANQGSEA. CDR3 protein: CSVRTGANVLTF. The CDR3 nucleotides read TGCAGCGTTAGAACTGGGGCCAACGTCCTGACTTTC. Full variable domain (remainder filled in from reference TRBV29-1 and TRBJ2-6): SAVISQKPSRDICQRGTSLTIQCQVDSQVTMMFWYRQQPGQSLTLIATANQGSEATYESGFVIDKFPISRPNLTFSTLTVSNMSPEDSSIYLCSVRTGANVLTFGAGSRLTVL.

The chain carries TRBV5-1 and TRBJ1-1; the D gene is possibly TRBD1 (6 bases). CDR1 is SGHRS, CDR2 YFSETQ, per germline. The CDR3 consists of 16 residues. V dropped 4 bases and J dropped 1 base, with 17 bases sitting between them. The DNA of the CDR3 is TGCGCCAGCAGCACGGGACACCTAACAGGGAACACTGAAGCTTTCTTT. Its translation: CASSTGHLTGNTEAFF.

V usage is TRBV15 and J usage is TRBJ2-6; D not certain. Germline CDR1 is LNHNV and CDR2 is YYDKDF (reference sequence). The CDR3 contains 15 residues. Deletions cut 0 bases from V and 1 base from J, with 4 bases between. The CDR3 loop is CATSRDRSGANVLTF. The CDR3 DNA is TGTGCCACCAGCAGAGACAGGTCTGGGGCCAACGTCCTGACTTTC.

This clone has only one observation. The chain employs TRBV5-6 and TRBJ2-1; 9 nucleotides agree with TRBD2. The trim removed 2 bases at V and 6 bases at J, leaving 6 bases unmatched. This CDR3 region has 15 residues. Germline values: CDR1 SGHDT, CDR2 YYEEEE. CDR3 DNA sequence: TGTGCCAGCAGCTTAAGCGGGACTAGCCCCAATGAGCAGTTCTTC. It encodes CASSLSGTSPNEQFF.

CDR3 residues: CASSPPGYNTGELFF. Written as DNA, the CDR3 is TGTGCCAGCTCACCACCAGGGTATAACACCGGGGAGCTGTTTTTT. The chain is built from TRBV18 and TRBJ2-2; D gene unclear. V gave up 0 bases and J gave up 2 bases, with 7 bases separating them. The CDR3 extends over 15 amino acids. CDR1 and CDR2 (germline): KGHSH, LQKENI.

The chain recombines TRBV5-1 with TRBJ2-1; 15 nucleotides agree with TRBD2. After removal of 3 bases from V and 6 bases from J, the junction contained 1 base not matched to a gene. The CDR3 runs 15 residues. Germline V gene data show CDR1 as SGHRS and CDR2 as YFSETQ. CDR3 in DNA: TGCGCCAGCAGCTGGGGACTAGCGGGAGGCAATGAGCAGTTCTTC. Amino acids: CASSWGLAGGNEQFF.

The V gene is TRBV19, the J gene TRBJ2-1; 12 positions agree with TRBD2. V gave up 5 bases and J gave up 8 bases; unmatched junction bases: 10. CDR1 is LNHDA and CDR2 is SQIVND in the germline V gene (reference sequence). The CDR3 totals 16 residues. The CDR3: CASSDGLAGGYDEQFF. CDR3 bases: TGTGCCAGTAGTGACGGCCTAGCGGGAGGGTACGATGAGCAGTTCTTC.

The sample holds a few counts of this clone. This chain connects TRBV19 to TRBJ1-5, with D possibly TRBD1 on 5 matching bases. The CDR3 consists of 14 residues. Trimming pared 7 bases from V and 5 bases from J, leaving 15 bases between. Germline CDR1 is LNHDA and CDR2 is SQIVND (reference sequence). The CDR3 nucleotides are TGTGCCAGTACCCCCGGGACCCCCGATCAGCCCCAGCATTTT. Translating gives CASTPGTPDQPQHF.